The next 21 T cell receptor beta chains were all read from a single sample in a study of regulatory T cells in long-lasting Graves disease. Arm-PCR of CDR3 regions and iRepertoire HTBI primers were the basis on which TCR beta libraries were built. TCRdb reprocessed the multiplex PCR reads via MiXCR and lists one record per CDR3 protein. The table includes 300,000 to 350,000 distinct CDR3 sequences, around a fifth detected once. Time point indicated: persistent/refractory GD, antithyroid drugs over 5 years with positive TRAb. RNA extracted from PBMCs served as the sequencing template. This specimen consisted of peripheral blood mononuclear cells (PBMCs), obtained when the disease was refractory, from a patient treated with antithyroid drugs. These receptors all stem from a female donor with Graves disease.

This clonotype was recorded at least ten times. As DNA, the CDR3 is TGTGCCAGCAGCTTAGGACAGGTAACCTTCGAGCAGTACTTC. This codes for CASSLGQVTFEQYF. V and J are TRBV11-2 and TRBJ2-7, with D perhaps matching TRBD1 (6 bases). CDR3 size: 14 residues. Trimming cost V 1 base and J 6 bases, with 13 bases left between them. Germline-derived CDR1 and CDR2 are SGHAT and FQNNGV.

Many counts were recorded for this clonotype. The CDR3 reads CASSAAKDAEAFF. CDR3 sequence (DNA): TGTGCCAGCTCCGCCGCTAAGGACGCTGAAGCTTTCTTT. The V and J genes are TRBV18 and TRBJ1-1; no clear D. The CDR3 extends over 13 amino acids. V was pared by 6 bases and J by 6 bases, with 14 bases between. Germline CDR1 is KGHSH and CDR2 is LQKENI.

The chain couples TRBV11-3 to TRBJ1-6, with D maybe TRBD1 (6 bases). Germline assignment: CDR1 SGHNT and CDR2 YENEEA. The V gene lost 5 bases and the J gene lost 7 bases, with 15 bases spanning the gap. The CDR3 is 15 amino acids. The CDR3 reads CASSGKGQLNSPLHF. CDR3 in DNA: TGTGCCAGCAGCGGTAAAGGACAGTTGAATTCACCCCTCCACTTT.

This clonotype appeared a few times. The genes are TRBV28 and TRBJ1-2, with 8 bases matching TRBD1. The CDR3 has 13 amino acids. Unmatched junction bases numbered 5, after V lost 3 bases and J lost 8 bases. Germline assignment: CDR1 MDHEN and CDR2 SYDVKM. CDR3 coding DNA: TGTGCCAGCAGTTTGGGCGGACAGGGAGGCTACACCTTC. The encoded protein is CASSLGGQGGYTF.

This clonotype is medium-sized in the sample. The chain carries TRBV19 and TRBJ1-4, with D possibly matching TRBD1 (5 bases). The germline gives CDR1 LNHDA, CDR2 SQIVND (reference sequence). Trimming took 8 bases from V and 7 from J, leaving 14 bases between them. The CDR3 loop spans 13 amino acids. This CDR3 reads CASRPGTAEKLFF. The CDR3 nucleotides are TGTGCCAGTCGACCGGGGACGGCTGAAAAACTGTTTTTT.

This clonotype was counted between two and nine times. The chain is built from TRBV7-9 and TRBJ1-2; D is perhaps TRBD1 (5 bases). V was shortened by 5 bases and J by 7 bases, with 20 bases between the two germline ends. The CDR3 runs to 15 residues. Germline V gene sequence: CDR1 SEHNR, CDR2 FQNEAQ (reference sequence). Here the CDR3 reads CASSNLRDRFGGYTF. As DNA, the CDR3 is TGTGCCAGCAGCAACCTACGGGACCGCTTCGGTGGCTACACCTTC. The variable domain in full, with the rest retrieved from reference TRBV7-9 and TRBJ1-2, is DTGVSQNPRHKITKRGQNVTFRCDPISEHNRLYWYRQTLGQGPEFLTYFQNEAQLEKSRLLSDRFSAERPKGSFSTLEIQRTEQGDSAMYLCASSNLRDRFGGYTFGSGTRLTVV.

This clonotype was seen repeatedly, ten times or more. The chain uses TRBV6-1 and TRBJ1-2, with D uncertain. This CDR3 has 13 residues. The germline gives CDR1 MNHNS, CDR2 SASEGT. The V end was cut by 6 bases, the J end by 0 bases, with 8 bases between. For the CDR3, the DNA is TGTGCCAGCAGCTTTTCAACTAACTATGGCTACACCTTC. Residues: CASSFSTNYGYTF.

V gene TRBV20-1 combines with J gene TRBJ2-7; 8 nucleotides align to TRBD1. Unmatched junction bases numbered 11, after V lost 3 bases and J lost 4 bases. Germline CDR1 reads DFQATT; CDR2 reads SNEGSKA (reference sequence). The CDR3 length is 15 residues. The CDR3 DNA reads TGCAGTGCTAGTTACACGGGCCAGGGGGCGTACGAGCAGTACTTC. This codes for CSASYTGQGAYEQYF.

This clonotype was seen at least ten times. V usage is TRBV2 and J usage is TRBJ2-2; 8 nucleotides line up with TRBD2. Germline V lookup: CDR1 SNHLY, CDR2 FYNNEI. V dropped 3 bases and J dropped 4; count of bases not matched to a gene: 7. The CDR3 is 16 residues long. The CDR3, as DNA: TGTGCCAGCAGTGATCAGGCGGGAGGTCCCACCGGGGAGCTGTTTTTT. Its translation: CASSDQAGGPTGELFF.

The chain joins TRBV27 to TRBJ1-2; D remains unclear. The V gene's germline CDR1 is MNHEY and CDR2 SMNVEV (reference sequence). Trimming left V 4 bases short and J 1 base short, with 7 bases between. This CDR3 has 13 amino acids. CDR3 in DNA: TGTGCCAGCAGTTATAAGGGTAACTATGGCTACACCTTC. Its protein product is CASSYKGNYGYTF.

Concerning this clonotype: One base away lies a much larger clone, so this may be a sequencing read error. This chain joins TRBV6-1 and TRBJ1-6, with TRBD1 as a possible D gene (5 bases). In germline, CDR1 is MNHNS, CDR2 SASEGT. The V end lost 4 bases, the J end lost 9 bases, and 13 bases lay between the germline ends. This CDR3 spans 14 amino acids. The CDR3 loop reads CASSGRDWGSPLHF. The CDR3 nucleotides read TGTGCCAGCAGTGGCCGGGACTGGGGTTCACCCCTCCACTTT.

The chain couples TRBV6-1 to TRBJ1-5; possibly TRBD1 for D (6 bases). The CDR3 spans 14 residues. Germline-derived CDR1 and CDR2 are MNHNS and SASEGT. Between the trimmed V and J ends, which lost 6 bases and 7 bases, there was a span of 16 bases. CDR3 in amino acids: CASSPTGLRQPQHF. CDR3 coding DNA: TGTGCCAGCAGCCCTACAGGGTTGAGACAGCCCCAGCATTTT.

CDR3 protein: CATSRDGNSGNTIYF. The CDR3 DNA sequence: TGTGCCACCAGCAGAGATGGGAACTCTGGAAACACCATATATTTT. The V call is TRBV15, the J call TRBJ1-3; D ambiguous. Trimming stripped 0 bases from V and 0 bases from J, with 6 bases between. Per the germline V gene, CDR1 is LNHNV and CDR2 is YYDKDF (reference sequence). The CDR3 has 15 amino acids.

The chain recombines TRBV7-3 with TRBJ2-3; D is ambiguous. From germline, CDR1 is SGHTA and CDR2 FQGTGA. The CDR3 extends over 13 amino acids. Trimming removed 1 base at V and 2 bases at J, with 4 bases between. The CDR3 region has the DNA TGTGCCAGCAGCTTAATTGACACAGATACGCAGTATTTT. This translates into CASSLIDTDTQYF.

Concerning this clonotype: A read error may account for a junction end that differs from germline. V is TRBV10-3 and J is TRBJ1-2; D unresolved. In germline, CDR1 is ENHRY, CDR2 SYGVKD. CDR3 length: 16 amino acids. The CDR3 loop is CAISEYGWEIHYGYAF. For the CDR3, the DNA is TGTGCCATCAGTGAGTACGGCTGGGAAATCCACTATGGCTACGCCTTC.

There are many counts of this clonotype. Since a much larger clone is just one base distant, this may be a read error. The CDR3 sequence is CASSVDMNTETFF. The CDR3, as DNA: TGTGCCAGCAGCGTCGATATGAACACTGAAACTTTCTTT. This chain links TRBV7-9 with TRBJ1-1; D is unresolved. The CDR3 covers 13 residues. CDR1 and CDR2 (germline): SEHNR, FQNEAQ (reference sequence).

This clonotype was seen ten or more times. The genes are TRBV6-2 or TRBV6-3 and TRBJ2-2; D might be TRBD1 (6 bases). Trimming cost V 7 bases and J 6 bases, with 15 bases left between them. This CDR3 is 14 amino acids long. CDR1 and CDR2 from the germline V gene are MNHEY and SVGEGT. The chain's CDR3 is CASIKTRTAGELFF. CDR3 coding DNA: TGTGCCAGCATTAAAACAAGGACAGCCGGGGAGCTGTTTTTT.

This clonotype was detected ten times or more. CDR3 amino acids: CSASRGLGKETQYF. For the CDR3, the DNA is TGCAGTGCTAGCCGCGGACTAGGGAAAGAGACCCAGTACTTC. The V call is TRBV20-1, the J call TRBJ2-5, with 7 bases fitting TRBD2. V dropped 3 bases and J dropped 3; count of bases not matched to a gene: 7. The CDR3 spans 14 residues. From germline, CDR1 is DFQATT and CDR2 SNEGSKA (reference sequence).

At least ten counts were recorded for this clonotype. The rearrangement uses TRBV28 and TRBJ1-1; 9 bases agree with TRBD1. This CDR3 has 14 residues. Germline V CDR1 and CDR2: MDHEN, SYDVKM. After removal of 6 bases from V and 7 bases from J, the junction contained 9 bases not matched to a gene. DNA of the CDR3: TGTGCCAGCAGGGAAACAGGGGGCGGAGGTGAAGCTTTCTTT. Its translation is CASRETGGGGEAFF.

In this sample, this clonotype turned up a few times. The chain joins TRBV19 to TRBJ1-5; D is unclear. Germline V gene data show CDR1 as LNHDA and CDR2 as SQIVND (reference sequence). The CDR3 is made up of 14 amino acids. V lost 3 bases, J lost 0 bases, and 6 bases lay in between. The CDR3 DNA follows: TGTGCCAGTAGTATCCCGGTTAGCAATCAGCCCCAGCATTTT. Amino acids: CASSIPVSNQPQHF.

The chain has TRBV5-1 and TRBJ1-4, with TRBD1 matching 8 bases. Germline V gene lookup returns CDR1 SGHRS and CDR2 YFSETQ. V was pared by 4 bases and J by 7 bases, with 6 bases of the junction left unmatched. The CDR3 has 14 residues. The DNA of the CDR3 is TGCGCCAGCAGCCATGGACAGGGTACTGAAAAACTGTTTTTT. Translation: CASSHGQGTEKLFF.